Listed below are T cell receptor beta chains from one sample, sequenced in a study of CD8+ T cells in alopecia areata. Method: immunoSEQ multiplex PCR; TCRdb's copy keeps in-frame clones and lacks some. The sample consists of approximately 180,000 clones, 60% of them appearing once. The source was CD4+ T cells sorted from blood, collected at week 24, from a patient treated with tofacitinib. All receptors derive from a human donor with alopecia areata. The CDR3 runs from the conserved cysteine through the conserved F or W. D genes are given only for firm matches. The size of a clone is reported for some rows only, either as once, few or many, or as a class for expanded clones.

d_call: TRBD1
cdr3_length: 14
j_call: TRBJ1-6
v_call: TRBV30
clone_size: -
cdr3_nt: TGTGCCTGGAGTGGCGGGACAGGGGTTTCACCCCTCCACTTT
cdr3_aa: CAWSGGTGVSPLHF

d_call: TRBD1
cdr3_length: 15
j_call: TRBJ2-2
v_call: TRBV4-3
clone_size: -
cdr3_nt: TGCGCCAGCAGCCGAGGGACAGTTAACACCGGGGAGCTGTTTTTT
cdr3_aa: CASSRGTVNTGELFF

d_call: -
cdr3_length: 15
j_call: TRBJ1-5
v_call: TRBV2
clone_size: -
cdr3_nt: TGTGCCAGCAGTGAAGTGCCTCATAGCAATCAGCCCCAGCATTTT
cdr3_aa: CASSEVPHSNQPQHF

d_call: -
cdr3_length: 10
j_call: TRBJ1-1
v_call: TRBV20-1
clone_size: -
cdr3_nt: TGCAGTGCTAGACATACTGAAGCTTTCTTT
cdr3_aa: CSARHTEAFF

d_call: -
cdr3_length: 13
j_call: TRBJ1-5
v_call: TRBV30
clone_size: -
cdr3_nt: TGTGCCTGGAGTGTAGCGGGGAATCAGCCCCAGCATTTT
cdr3_aa: CAWSVAGNQPQHF

d_call: TRBD1
cdr3_length: 14
j_call: TRBJ1-6
v_call: TRBV15
clone_size: -
cdr3_nt: TGTGCCACCAGCAGCCGGGACAGTCGTTCACCCCTCCACTTT
cdr3_aa: CATSSRDSRSPLHF

d_call: -
cdr3_length: 13
j_call: TRBJ1-1
v_call: TRBV5-6
clone_size: -
cdr3_nt: TGTGCCAGCAGCTCGGGACAGAACACTGAAGCTTTCTTT
cdr3_aa: CASSSGQNTEAFF

d_call: -
cdr3_length: 14
j_call: TRBJ1-1
v_call: TRBV4-3
clone_size: -
cdr3_nt: TGCGCCAGCAGCCCGCAGGATGTGAACACTGAAGCTTTCTTT
cdr3_aa: CASSPQDVNTEAFF

d_call: TRBD1
cdr3_length: 13
j_call: TRBJ1-5
v_call: TRBV29-1
clone_size: -
cdr3_nt: TGCAGCGGACAGGGCTCTTCCGATGGGCCCCAGCATTTT
cdr3_aa: CSGQGSSDGPQHF

d_call: TRBD1
cdr3_length: 15
j_call: TRBJ2-7
v_call: TRBV29-1
clone_size: -
cdr3_nt: TGCAGCGTTGAAAAACAAGCGTCAGGGGGCTACGAGCAGTACTTC
cdr3_aa: CSVEKQASGGYEQYF

d_call: -
cdr3_length: 13
j_call: TRBJ2-7
v_call: TRBV27
clone_size: few
cdr3_nt: TGTGCCAGCAGTTTTGCGGCCACCTACGAGCAGTACTTC
cdr3_aa: CASSFAATYEQYF

d_call: -
cdr3_length: 14
j_call: TRBJ2-1
v_call: TRBV19
clone_size: -
cdr3_nt: TGTGCCAGTAGTGACGGGACAAAGTACAATGAGCAGTTCTTC
cdr3_aa: CASSDGTKYNEQFF

d_call: TRBD2
cdr3_length: 13
j_call: TRBJ2-7
v_call: TRBV6-5
clone_size: -
cdr3_nt: TGTGCCAGCCAGAGCGGGGGATCATACGAGCAGTACTTC
cdr3_aa: CASQSGGSYEQYF

d_call: TRBD1
cdr3_length: 12
j_call: TRBJ2-2
v_call: TRBV30
clone_size: -
cdr3_nt: TGTGCCTGGAACAGGGGCCCCGGGGAGCTGTTTTTT
cdr3_aa: CAWNRGPGELFF

d_call: -
cdr3_length: 15
j_call: TRBJ2-5
v_call: TRBV25-1
clone_size: -
cdr3_nt: TGTGCCAGCAGTGACCGGGCTCGACCAGGGGAGACCCAGTACTTC
cdr3_aa: CASSDRARPGETQYF

d_call: TRBD1
cdr3_length: 15
j_call: TRBJ1-5
v_call: TRBV19
clone_size: few
cdr3_nt: TGTGCCAGTAGTATAGAGCCAGGGGGCAGACAGCCCCAGCATTTT
cdr3_aa: CASSIEPGGRQPQHF

d_call: -
cdr3_length: 14
j_call: TRBJ2-6
v_call: TRBV29-1
clone_size: -
cdr3_nt: TGCAGCGTTGTAGGGGACCTTGGGGCCAACGTCCTGACTTTC
cdr3_aa: CSVVGDLGANVLTF

d_call: -
cdr3_length: 15
j_call: TRBJ1-6
v_call: TRBV5-4
clone_size: -
cdr3_nt: TGTGCCAGCAGCTTGGCCGGGACTTCTAATTCACCCCTCCACTTT
cdr3_aa: CASSLAGTSNSPLHF

d_call: -
cdr3_length: 12
j_call: TRBJ2-4
v_call: TRBV29-1
clone_size: once
cdr3_nt: TGCAGCGTGGGGGAAACCAAAAACATTCAGTACTTC
cdr3_aa: CSVGETKNIQYF

d_call: -
cdr3_length: 11
j_call: TRBJ2-7
v_call: TRBV2
clone_size: few
cdr3_nt: TGTGCCAGCAGTGAGGGTAGGGAGAGAAACTTC
cdr3_aa: CASSEGRERNF

d_call: -
cdr3_length: 13
j_call: TRBJ1-2
v_call: TRBV29-1
clone_size: -
cdr3_nt: TGCAGCGTTGAACAGGCCCCAGGGTATGGCTACACCTTC
cdr3_aa: CSVEQAPGYGYTF

d_call: -
cdr3_length: 15
j_call: TRBJ2-2
v_call: TRBV30
clone_size: few
cdr3_nt: TGTGCCTGGAGTACGAGGCCTGGTAACACCGGGGAGCTGTTTTTT
cdr3_aa: CAWSTRPGNTGELFF

d_call: TRBD1
cdr3_length: 14
j_call: TRBJ1-1
v_call: TRBV2
clone_size: -
cdr3_nt: TGTGCCAGCAGTGGAGGACAGGGGACCACTGAAGCTTTCTTT
cdr3_aa: CASSGGQGTTEAFF

d_call: -
cdr3_length: 11
j_call: TRBJ2-3
v_call: TRBV29-1
clone_size: -
cdr3_nt: TGCAGCTCTGAGGCGGGAGATACGCAGTATTTT
cdr3_aa: CSSEAGDTQYF

d_call: TRBD1
cdr3_length: 17
j_call: TRBJ1-6
v_call: TRBV4-3
clone_size: many
cdr3_nt: TGCGCCAGCAGCCAAGATCACAGGGGAAGTAGGAATTCACCCCTCCACTTT
cdr3_aa: CASSQDHRGSRNSPLHF

d_call: TRBD1
cdr3_length: 14
j_call: TRBJ2-2
v_call: TRBV2
clone_size: -
cdr3_nt: TGTGCCAGCAGTGAGTCAGGGGGCAGCGGGGAGCTGTTTTTT
cdr3_aa: CASSESGGSGELFF

d_call: -
cdr3_length: 13
j_call: TRBJ1-1
v_call: TRBV5-1
clone_size: -
cdr3_nt: TGCGCCAGCAGCTTGGATCCGAACACTGAAGCTTTCTTT
cdr3_aa: CASSLDPNTEAFF

d_call: -
cdr3_length: 13
j_call: TRBJ1-5
v_call: TRBV6-1
clone_size: once
cdr3_nt: TGTGCCAGCAGCAGGGTATTGAGACAGCCCCAGCATTTT
cdr3_aa: CASSRVLRQPQHF

d_call: -
cdr3_length: 17
j_call: TRBJ2-7
v_call: TRBV5-1
clone_size: -
cdr3_nt: TGCGCCAGCAGCTTAGGACGGAATGTAAGGAGCTCCTACGAGCAGTACTTC
cdr3_aa: CASSLGRNVRSSYEQYF

d_call: -
cdr3_length: 14
j_call: TRBJ1-2
v_call: TRBV5-1
clone_size: -
cdr3_nt: TGCGCCAGCAGCAAGGGGACAAGAGACTATGGCTACACCTTC
cdr3_aa: CASSKGTRDYGYTF

d_call: -
cdr3_length: 14
j_call: TRBJ2-7
v_call: TRBV2
clone_size: -
cdr3_nt: TGTGCCAGCAGTGGCGGGACACCATCCTACGAGCAGTACTTC
cdr3_aa: CASSGGTPSYEQYF

d_call: -
cdr3_length: 14
j_call: TRBJ1-6
v_call: TRBV15
clone_size: once
cdr3_nt: TGTGCCACCAGCAGTGCAGGATATAATTCACCCCTCCACTTT
cdr3_aa: CATSSAGYNSPLHF

d_call: TRBD1
cdr3_length: 14
j_call: TRBJ2-7
v_call: TRBV6-5
clone_size: -
cdr3_nt: TGTGCCAGCAGTCAGGACAGGCCCTCCTACGAGCAGTACTTC
cdr3_aa: CASSQDRPSYEQYF

d_call: TRBD1
cdr3_length: 13
j_call: TRBJ1-1
v_call: TRBV5-1
clone_size: -
cdr3_nt: TGCGCCAGCAGCTTCCCAGGGGGCACTGAAGCTTTCTTT
cdr3_aa: CASSFPGGTEAFF

d_call: -
cdr3_length: 13
j_call: TRBJ1-1
v_call: TRBV11-2
clone_size: -
cdr3_nt: TGTGCCAGCAGCCTGGTGATGAACACTGAAGCTTTCTTT
cdr3_aa: CASSLVMNTEAFF

d_call: -
cdr3_length: 15
j_call: TRBJ2-1
v_call: TRBV9
clone_size: -
cdr3_nt: TGTGCCAGCAGCGTAGGTCAGAGGGAAAACAATGAGCAGTTCTTC
cdr3_aa: CASSVGQRENNEQFF

d_call: -
cdr3_length: 13
j_call: TRBJ2-5
v_call: TRBV29-1
clone_size: -
cdr3_nt: TGCAGCGTTAAGACAGCTCTACAAGAGACCCAGTACTTC
cdr3_aa: CSVKTALQETQYF

d_call: TRBD1
cdr3_length: 12
j_call: TRBJ2-7
v_call: TRBV25-1
clone_size: -
cdr3_nt: TGTGCCAGCAGTGAATTCGGGACAGGGCAGTACTTC
cdr3_aa: CASSEFGTGQYF

d_call: -
cdr3_length: 13
j_call: TRBJ1-1
v_call: TRBV11-3
clone_size: -
cdr3_nt: TGTGCCAGCAGTCAACTAAGGGACACTGAAGCTTTCTTT
cdr3_aa: CASSQLRDTEAFF

d_call: -
cdr3_length: 13
j_call: TRBJ2-3
v_call: TRBV29-1
clone_size: few
cdr3_nt: TGCAGCGTTGGAGGGCGGGTCACAGATACGCAGTATTTT
cdr3_aa: CSVGGRVTDTQYF

d_call: -
cdr3_length: 13
j_call: TRBJ2-1
v_call: TRBV5-6
clone_size: -
cdr3_nt: TGTGCCAGCAGCCACACCCAAGACAATGAGCAGTTCTTC
cdr3_aa: CASSHTQDNEQFF

d_call: TRBD1
cdr3_length: 18
j_call: TRBJ2-7
v_call: TRBV5-1
clone_size: few
cdr3_nt: TGCGCCAGCAGCCCTTTACTGCCACGAGGGACAGGCACCTACGAGCAGTACTTC
cdr3_aa: CASSPLLPRGTGTYEQYF